The next 15 T cell receptor beta chains were all read from a single sample in a study of OX40 agonist ivuxolimab in advanced cancers. The assay was immunoSEQ multiplex PCR, and TCRdb's table has in-frame clones only and misses some. The sample records roughly 60,000 clones, roughly 93% being singletons. The sequenced sample was CD4+ or CD8+ T cells sorted from blood, obtained in a trial of the OX40 agonist ivuxolimab. All receptors come from an adult with an advanced solid tumor such as melanoma, head and neck, liver or kidney cancer.

This clone showed up just once. The chain combines TRBV5-1 with TRBJ2-2, with 9 bases aligning to TRBD1. The CDR3 length is 15 residues. Trimming removed 4 bases from V and 3 bases from J; junction bases left unmatched: 4. CDR1 is SGHRS and CDR2 is YFSETQ in the germline V gene. The CDR3 loop reads CASSTDRGYTGELFF. The CDR3, as DNA: TGCGCCAGCAGCACGGACAGGGGATACACCGGGGAGCTGTTTTTT.

The gene calls are TRBV7-3 and TRBJ2-1, with 16 bases aligning to TRBD2. With 1 base clipped from V and 9 bases from J, the junction kept 6 bases outside the gene matches. Germline V CDR1 and CDR2: SGHTA, FQGTGA. The CDR3 is made up of 17 amino acids. The CDR3 DNA reads as TGTGCCAGCAGCTTAAACCCGGGACTAGCGGGAGGGGGTGAGCAGTTCTTC. Translation gives CASSLNPGLAGGGEQFF.

CDR3 sequence (DNA): TGTGCCACCAGCCATGGGACTAGTTACAATGAGCAGTTCTTC. It translates to CATSHGTSYNEQFF. The genes are TRBV15 and TRBJ2-1, with 8 bases identical to TRBD2. This CDR3 has 14 amino acids. V gave up 5 bases and J gave up 4 bases; unmatched junction bases: 4. In germline, CDR1 is LNHNV, CDR2 YYDKDF (reference sequence). Supplemented by reference TRBV15 and TRBJ2-1, the full variable domain reads DAMVIQNPRYQVTQFGKPVTLSCSQTLNHNVMYWYQQKSSQAPKLLFHYYDKDFNNEADTPDNFQSRRPNTSFCFLDIRSPGLGDTAMYLCATSHGTSYNEQFFGPGTRLTVL.

This chain connects TRBV9 to TRBJ2-2; the match to TRBD1 covers 7 bases. V gave up 0 bases and J gave up 7 bases; unmatched junction bases: 12. The CDR3 totals 17 residues. Germline loops: CDR1 SGDLS, CDR2 YYNGEE. CDR3 in DNA: TGTGCCAGCAGCGTAGCTATGGCAGGGGGATCGGACGGGGAGCTGTTTTTT. It is translated as CASSVAMAGGSDGELFF.

This chain joins TRBV5-4 and TRBJ1-3; D remains ambiguous. Trimming removed 10 bases at V and 0 bases at J, with 8 bases between. The CDR3 covers 12 residues. Germline CDR1 and CDR2: SGHNT and YYREEE (reference sequence). The CDR3 sequence is CASSASGNTIYF. In DNA form, the CDR3 reads TGTGCCTCATCGGCCTCTGGAAACACCATATATTTT.

The rearrangement links TRBV7-9 to TRBJ1-2; D not resolved. CDR1 and CDR2 (germline): SEHNR, FQNEAQ (reference sequence). There are 13 residues in the CDR3. V was shortened by 1 base and J by 4 bases, with 7 bases between the two germline ends. CDR3 nucleotides: TGTGCCAGCAGCTTAGGCACGTTCTATGGCTACACCTTC. Translated, it gives CASSLGTFYGYTF.

The chain recombines TRBV27 with TRBJ2-7, with TRBD2 matching over 9 bases. The CDR3 is 16 residues long. Losses at the gene ends were 0 bases for V and 4 bases for J; bases not matched to a gene: 7. CDR1 and CDR2 (germline): MNHEY, SMNVEV (reference sequence). The CDR3, as DNA: TGTGCCAGCAGTTTATCCAAGCGACTAGCGGTATACGAGCAGTACTTC. Its translation: CASSLSKRLAVYEQYF.

The chain joins TRBV4-2 to TRBJ2-1; 8 bases are a match to TRBD2. Unmatched junction bases numbered 7, after V lost 0 bases and J lost 9 bases. The germline CDR1 and CDR2 sequences are LGHNA and YNFKEQ. The CDR3 is 15 residues long. The CDR3: CASSQEGSSGGEQFF. DNA for the CDR3: TGTGCCAGCAGCCAAGAGGGGTCCAGCGGGGGTGAGCAGTTCTTC.

V is TRBV9 and J is TRBJ2-5, with D possibly TRBD1 on 5 matching bases. The CDR3 is 14 residues long. The germline CDR1 and CDR2 sequences are SGDLS and YYNGEE. Trimming left V 0 bases short and J 5 bases short, with 11 bases between. Here the CDR3 reads CASSVEGYGETQYF. The CDR3 bases are TGTGCCAGCAGCGTAGAGGGGTATGGGGAGACCCAGTACTTC. The full variable domain, completed using reference TRBV9 and TRBJ2-5, is DSGVTQTPKHLITATGQRVTLRCSPRSGDLSVYWYQQSLDQGLQFLIQYYNGEERAKGNILERFSAQQFPDLHSELNLSSLELGDSALYFCASSVEGYGETQYFGPGTRLLVL.

The CDR3 reads CASSATGTDTQYF. In DNA, the CDR3 is TGTGCCAGCAGTGCGACAGGCACAGATACGCAGTATTTT. The chain joins TRBV6-5 to TRBJ2-3; D perhaps matches TRBD1 (5 bases). Germline CDR1 and CDR2: MNHEY and SVGAGI. This CDR3 is built from 13 residues. V shed 5 bases and J shed 1 base, with 7 bases lying between them.

This chain connects TRBV9 to TRBJ2-5; D may be TRBD2 (6 bases). CDR1 SGDLS and CDR2 YYNGEE come from the germline V gene. V was clipped by 1 base and J by 2 bases, with 12 bases between them. CDR3 length equals 15 residues. This CDR3 is CASSVFGEVQETQYF. The DNA of the CDR3 is TGTGCCAGCAGCGTATTTGGGGAGGTTCAAGAGACCCAGTACTTC.

The chain couples TRBV4-3 to TRBJ2-1, with D unresolved. The CDR3 covers 16 residues. The germline V gene encodes CDR1 LGHNA and CDR2 YSLEER. V was trimmed by 0 bases and J by 2 bases, leaving 11 bases between them. CDR3 sequence reads: CASSQDARAPYNEQFF. CDR3 bases: TGCGCCAGCAGCCAAGATGCTCGAGCCCCCTACAATGAGCAGTTCTTC.

The chain links TRBV15 to TRBJ1-2; D uncertain. The length of the CDR3 is 16 residues. Germline V lookup: CDR1 LNHNV, CDR2 YYDKDF (reference sequence). Trimming stripped 0 bases from V and 4 bases from J, with 15 bases between. CDR3 amino acids: CATSRDVGQDIYGYTF. Written as DNA, the CDR3 is TGTGCCACCAGCAGAGATGTTGGGCAGGATATCTATGGCTACACCTTC.

V gene TRBV7-6 combines with J gene TRBJ2-3; 7 bases are a match to TRBD2. CDR3 size: 13 residues. Unmatched junction bases numbered 0, after V lost 0 bases and J lost 6 bases. The germline V gene encodes CDR1 SGHVS and CDR2 FNYEAQ. The CDR3 reads CASSLAGGDTQYF. In nucleotides, the CDR3 is TGTGCCAGCAGCTTAGCGGGGGGGGATACGCAGTATTTT.

The chain combines TRBV9 with TRBJ2-2, with D perhaps given as TRBD1 or TRBD2 (6 bases each). The germline gives CDR1 SGDLS, CDR2 YYNGEE. This CDR3 is 14 amino acids long. V dropped 4 bases and J dropped 6 bases, with 13 bases sitting between them. The CDR3 is CASSPPRGPGELFF. In DNA form, the CDR3 reads TGTGCCAGCAGCCCCCCTCGGGGGCCCGGGGAGCTGTTTTTT.